The sequence of this T cell receptor (beta chain) was determined in a study of blood T cell repertoires in COVID-19. Background on the study: Acute and convalescent COVID-19 samples came from the United States, Italy and Spain. Sources were T cells, B-cell-depleted T cells, or PBMCs; the material itself was cDNA or gDNA.

Original data processing: Amplifying reference gene primers gave estimates of nucleated cell counts. Libraries were prepared by immunoSEQ multiplex PCR; TCRdb keeps only in-frame clonotypes and omits some of them. D and trimming come from the DNA, and the V and J calls and clone size come from that table. The sample yields roughly 290,000 clones, more than 75% seen once. This clone was seen more than once but under ten times. The receptor comes from a woman aged 30 to 39 who had recovered from COVID-19. The sample taken for sequencing was peripheral blood.

This CDR3 reads CASSQAGTGTHEQYF. The CDR3 DNA follows: TGCGCCAGCAGCCAAGCCGGGACAGGTACCCACGAGCAGTACTTC. The chain is built from TRBV4-1 and TRBJ2-7; 8 nucleotides match TRBD1. Germline V gene data show CDR1 as MGHRA and CDR2 as YSYEKL. The CDR3 consists of 15 residues. Trimming cost V 1 base and J 5 bases; bases outside gene matches: 7.